The clone carrying this T cell receptor (beta chain) came up a few times. TCRdb reanalysed the RT-PCR reads using MiXCR and keeps one entry per CDR3 protein. The profile covers roughly 880,000 distinct CDR3 sequences, with roughly 18% appearing a single time and around 6% taken by the ten largest. The data were taken from a study of patients and donors after allogeneic stem cell transplantation. CDR1 is SGHTA and CDR2 is FQGNSA in the germline V gene. Trimming removed 7 bases at V and 6 bases at J, with 26 bases between. CDR3 size: 17 residues. The specimen was blood, either unsorted or a sorted T cell fraction (not recorded which). V usage is TRBV7-2 and J usage is TRBJ2-3; D perhaps matches TRBD2 (6 bases). The clonotype originates from a human donor who was either an allogeneic HSCT recipient or a stem cell or donor lymphocyte infusion donor (not recorded which). It is not recorded whose cells these are; they may come from a transplant donor. The CDR3 here is CASTVRRSGLGGDTQYF. CDR3 nucleotides: TGTGCCAGCACCGTACGTCGTAGCGGACTCGGGGGTGATACGCAGTATTTT.